Shown below are 21 T cell receptor beta chains from a single sample sequenced in a study of regulatory T cells in long-lasting Graves disease. Time point in this sample: persistent/refractory GD, antithyroid drugs over 5 years with positive TRAb. Scientists built the TCR library using RNA that was extracted from PBMCs. Arm-PCR of CDR3 regions with iRepertoire HTBI primers generated TCR beta libraries. MiXCR, applied by TCRdb to the multiplex PCR reads, yields one record per CDR3 protein. The data hold a few hundred thousand distinct CDR3 sequences, with around 20% observed a single time. The material sequenced was peripheral blood mononuclear cells (PBMCs), taken when the disease was refractory, from a patient treated with antithyroid drugs. These receptors came from a female donor with Graves disease.

This clonotype was seen repeatedly, ten times or more. This chain uses TRBV2 with TRBJ2-7, with D hard to call. The germline V gene has CDR1 SNHLY and CDR2 FYNNEI. This CDR3 has 12 amino acids. Trimming took off 7 bases at V and 0 bases at J, with 7 bases between the two ends. CDR3 coding DNA: TGTGCCAGCAATCCATTCTCCTACGAGCAGTACTTC. It encodes CASNPFSYEQYF.

This chain links TRBV7-6 with TRBJ2-2; 8 bases map to TRBD2. The V and J ends lost 2 bases and 2 bases, in that order; junction bases with no gene match: 7. Per germline, CDR1 SGHVS and CDR2 FNYEAQ. The CDR3 has 17 amino acids. The CDR3 protein is CASSLSGAGGNTGELFF. CDR3 bases: TGTGCCAGCAGCTTATCGGGTGCGGGAGGTAACACCGGGGAGCTGTTTTTT. Together with reference TRBV7-6 and TRBJ2-2, the CDR3 gives the full variable domain: GAGVSQSPRYKVTKRGQDVALRCDPISGHVSLYWYRQALGQGPEFLTYFNYEAQQDKSGLPNDRFSAERPEGSISTLTIQRTEQRDSAMYRCASSLSGAGGNTGELFFGEGSRLTVL.

Comments on this clonotype: This may arise from a read error, as a much more abundant clone is one base away. The chain links TRBV2 to TRBJ2-5, with TRBD1 matching over 7 bases. This CDR3 has 14 residues. Germline values: CDR1 SNHLY, CDR2 FYNNEI. V was clipped by 5 bases and J by 3 bases; unmatched bases: 6. CDR3 nucleotide sequence: TGTGCCAGCAGTCACAGGGGCTGGGAAGAGACCCAGTACTTC. It yields the protein CASSHRGWEETQYF.

In its sample, this clonotype was seen many times. The chain employs TRBV5-1 and TRBJ2-7; 10 bases match TRBD1. This CDR3 has 14 amino acids. Germline V gives CDR1 SGHRS, CDR2 YFSETQ. The J segment lost 5 bases and the V segment lost 4 bases, leaving 6 bases of the junction unmatched. DNA for the CDR3: TGCGCCAGCAGCCGAGGGACAGGGGTAGACGAGCAGTACTTC. Its translation is CASSRGTGVDEQYF.

This clonotype was seen at least ten times. V usage is TRBV15 and J usage is TRBJ2-5; 7 bases align to TRBD1. CDR1 and CDR2 from the germline V gene are LNHNV and YYDKDF (reference sequence). The CDR3 runs to 17 residues. Trimming removed 5 bases from V and 0 bases from J; junction bases left unmatched: 12. CDR3 residues: CATSPGGGQEYQETQYF. CDR3 coding DNA: TGTGCCACCAGCCCCGGAGGTGGACAGGAGTACCAAGAGACCCAGTACTTC. The whole variable domain, remainder taken from reference TRBV15 and TRBJ2-5, is DAMVIQNPRYQVTQFGKPVTLSCSQTLNHNVMYWYQQKSSQAPKLLFHYYDKDFNNEADTPDNFQSRRPNTSFCFLDIRSPGLGDTAMYLCATSPGGGQEYQETQYFGPGTRLLVL.

The chain recombines TRBV13 with TRBJ1-2; 9 bases line up with TRBD1. Trimming cost V 6 bases and J 4 bases; bases outside gene matches: 6. This CDR3 is 14 amino acids long. CDR1 and CDR2 (germline): PRHDT, FYEKMQ (reference sequence). The DNA of the CDR3 is TGTGCCAGCAGGAGGACAGGGGATACCTATGGCTACACCTTC. Encoded protein: CASRRTGDTYGYTF.

The chain is built from TRBV20-1 and TRBJ2-7; 7 nucleotides align to TRBD1. The trim removed 6 bases at V and 4 bases at J, leaving 12 bases unmatched. The CDR3 length is 14 residues. Germline assignment: CDR1 DFQATT and CDR2 SNEGSKA (reference sequence). The CDR3 nucleotides are TGCAGTGCCGTAACCGGGACAGCTAGATACGAGCAGTACTTC. Translated: CSAVTGTARYEQYF.

Note on this clonotype: One end of the junction does not line up with germline, which may come from a read error. The J gene is TRBJ2-7, the V gene TRBV14; 9 nucleotides match TRBD1. Germline assignment: CDR1 SGHDN and CDR2 FVKESK. This CDR3 contains 13 residues. CDR3 amino acids: CASSQEYRGLWNF. For the CDR3, the DNA is TGTGCCAGCAGCCAGGAATACAGGGGGCTCTGGAACTTC. Drawing the rest from reference TRBV14 and TRBJ2-7, the complete variable domain is EAGVTQFPSHSVIEKGQTVTLRCDPISGHDNLYWYRRVMGKEIKFLLHFVKESKQDESGMPNNRFLAERTGGTYSTLKVQPAELEDSGVYFCASSQEYRGLWNFGPGTRLTVT.

This clonotype was detected a few times. J is TRBJ1-6 and V is TRBV6-9, with TRBD1 as a possible D gene (6 bases). The germline CDR1 and CDR2 sequences are MNHGY and SVAAGI. This CDR3 has 17 amino acids. The V end was cut by 3 bases, the J end by 6 bases, with 18 bases between. CDR3 DNA: TGTGCCAGCAGTTACCTCTTGCCCGGGGGCGGTAATTCACCCCTCCACTTT. This encodes CASSYLLPGGGNSPLHF.

This clonotype showed up many times. The chain has TRBV24-1 and TRBJ2-5; 7 bases map to TRBD1. Looked up from germline, CDR1 is KGHDR and CDR2 is SFDVKD. The CDR3 is made up of 14 amino acids. The ends lost 4 bases at V and 2 bases at J; junction bases unmatched: 3. The CDR3 spells CATSERTGQETQYF. In DNA form, the CDR3 reads TGTGCCACCAGTGAAAGGACAGGACAAGAGACCCAGTACTTC.

Many counts were recorded for this clonotype. The chain couples TRBV12-3 or TRBV12-4 to TRBJ1-1; D gene uncertain. The CDR3 has 14 amino acids. Trimming removed 8 bases at V and 2 bases at J, with 15 bases between. The CDR3 DNA reads TGTGCCAGCGGGAAGGGCTTCGGTAACACTGAAGCTTTCTTT. Translation: CASGKGFGNTEAFF.

V usage is TRBV5-1 and J usage is TRBJ2-2; 8 bases agree with TRBD1. The CDR3 sequence is 13 residues long. CDR1 and CDR2 from the germline V gene are SGHRS and YFSETQ. The trim removed 4 bases at V and 8 bases at J, leaving 4 bases unmatched. The chain's CDR3 is CASSLTGEGELFF. CDR3 coding DNA: TGCGCCAGCAGCCTGACAGGGGAAGGGGAGCTGTTTTTT.

The rearrangement links TRBV29-1 to TRBJ2-3; the match to TRBD1 covers 7 bases. CDR1 is SQVTM and CDR2 is ANQGSEA in the germline V gene. There are 14 residues in the CDR3. V shed 5 bases, J shed 2 bases, and the junction held 7 bases outside the gene matches. CDR3 sequence (DNA): TGCAGCGTTACCCGGACAGGCCACACAGATACGCAGTATTTT. This encodes CSVTRTGHTDTQYF.

This clonotype appeared a few times. J is TRBJ2-7 and V is TRBV29-1, with TRBD1 matching over 8 bases. Germline V CDR1 and CDR2: SQVTM, ANQGSEA. V lost 6 bases to trimming and J lost 2 bases; unmatched junction nucleotides: 12. This CDR3 spans 15 amino acids. In DNA form, the CDR3 reads TGCAGCGTGCCACGTAGGGACAGGCCTCCCTACGAGCAGTACTTC. The encoded protein is CSVPRRDRPPYEQYF.

J is TRBJ2-2 and V is TRBV10-3; D not resolved. Germline CDR1 reads ENHRY; CDR2 reads SYGVKD. With 6 bases removed from V and 9 bases from J, the gap between germline ends came to 11 bases. The CDR3 is 12 residues long. In DNA, the CDR3 is TGTGCCATCAGCTATCAAGACAGGGAGCTGTTTTTT. Translated, it gives CAISYQDRELFF.

This clonotype was counted a single time. The CDR3 here is CASSLMAGISGNTIYF. CDR3 DNA sequence: TGTGCCAGCAGCTTAATGGCGGGGATCTCTGGAAACACCATATATTTT. The chain recombines TRBV5-6 with TRBJ1-3; D gene ambiguous. Trimming pared 2 bases from V and 0 bases from J, leaving 12 bases between. The CDR3 runs to 16 residues. CDR1 is SGHDT, CDR2 YYEEEE, per germline.

The V call is TRBV7-2, the J call TRBJ1-1; D gene unclear. V lost 7 bases and J 1 base, leaving 13 bases between the germline ends. Germline CDR1 reads SGHTA; CDR2 reads FQGNSA. CDR3 length: 14 residues. CDR3 in amino acids: CASTPRWGNTEAFF. CDR3 DNA sequence: TGTGCCAGCACCCCCAGATGGGGGAACACTGAAGCTTTCTTT.

This clonotype occurred many times. The chain links TRBV28 to TRBJ1-5, with unresolved D. The CDR3 loop spans 15 amino acids. The germline V gene encodes CDR1 MDHEN and CDR2 SYDVKM. V lost 6 bases, J lost 3 bases, and 15 bases lay in between. The CDR3 coding sequence is TGTGCCAGCAGAGAAAGACAAAGTCCCAATCAGCCCCAGCATTTT. Translation: CASRERQSPNQPQHF.

This clonotype occurred a few times. The chain is built from TRBV7-9 and TRBJ1-5; possibly TRBD1 for D (6 bases). Germline V gene data show CDR1 as SEHNR and CDR2 as FQNEAQ (reference sequence). The CDR3 runs to 14 residues. Trimming cost V 5 bases and J 6 bases, with 14 bases left between them. Here the CDR3 DNA reads TGTGCCAGCAGCAGCGGGGGGCTTGTTCAGCCCCAGCATTTT. Translated: CASSSGGLVQPQHF.

This clonotype was recorded at least ten times. The chain has TRBV28 and TRBJ2-7; D is undetermined. V lost 6 bases, J lost 3 bases, and 6 bases lay in between. The CDR3 has 11 amino acids. The germline gives CDR1 MDHEN, CDR2 SYDVKM. CDR3 region: CASSHDYEQYF. CDR3 sequence (DNA): TGTGCCAGCAGCCACGACTACGAGCAGTACTTC. Drawing the rest from reference TRBV28 and TRBJ2-7, the complete variable domain is DVKVTQSSRYLVKRTGEKVFLECVQDMDHENMFWYRQDPGLGLRLIYFSYDVKMKEKGDIPEGYSVSREKKERFSLILESASTNQTSMYLCASSHDYEQYFGPGTRLTVT.

This clonotype was counted many times. This chain connects TRBV10-3 to TRBJ2-7; D is unresolved. The CDR3 consists of 16 residues. Germline V CDR1 and CDR2: ENHRY, SYGVKD. Between the trimmed V and J ends, which lost 5 bases and 7 bases, there was a span of 24 bases. CDR3 in amino acids: CAISYDGPKALFEQYF. The CDR3 region has the DNA TGTGCCATCAGTTACGACGGTCCAAAGGCACTCTTTGAGCAGTACTTC.